This T cell receptor (beta chain) comes out of a study of blood T cell repertoires in COVID-19. On the study more broadly: In each case, the material was cDNA or gDNA derived from T cells, B-cell-depleted T cells, or PBMCs.

Generated by immunoSEQ multiplex PCR, the TCRdb table keeps only in-frame clones and is missing some. The data hold 150,000 to 200,000 clones, with 87% observed a single time. Sample: peripheral blood. The sequence came from a man aged 55 to 70 with active or convalescent COVID-19.

The CDR3 coding sequence is TGCGCCAGCAGCCAGCACGGTAATTCACCCCTCCACTTT. Its protein product is CASSQHGNSPLHF. The chain links TRBV4-1 to TRBJ1-6; D not certain. CDR1 MGHRA and CDR2 YSYEKL come from the germline V gene. The CDR3 totals 13 residues. V dropped 3 bases and J dropped 6 bases, with 6 bases sitting between them.